Listed here are 19 T cell receptor beta chains from one sample, sequenced in a study of a mutant IDH1 vaccine in newly diagnosed glioma. Which antigens these TCRs recognize remains unknown. The method was immunoSEQ multiplex PCR; TCRdb's version includes in-frame clones alone and lacks a portion of them. The data contain about 65,000 clones, roughly 85% of them singletons. The time point was: week 23, last vaccination. Every single dose of the vaccine, 300 ug of mutant IDH1 20-mer peptide, came with topical imiquimod. Sequences were derived from PBMCs, sampled from a glioma patient whose treatment included an IDH1 peptide vaccine. Source of these receptors: a man aged 25 to 45 with glioma.

The J gene is TRBJ1-1, the V gene TRBV11-2; 9 bases match TRBD1. The CDR3 is 15 amino acids. Germline loops: CDR1 SGHAT, CDR2 FQNNGV. The trim removed 5 bases at V and 11 bases at J, leaving 15 bases unmatched. The CDR3 bases are TGTGCCAGCAGCGGAGCCCGGACAGGGGAGACCAGCGCTTTCTTT. Translated, it gives CASSGARTGETSAFF.

This chain's CDR3 is CASSNTGEQYF. CDR3 nucleotide sequence: TGTGCCAGCAGCAATACAGGGGAGCAGTACTTC. The rearrangement links TRBV7-6 to TRBJ2-7, with D possibly matching TRBD1 (6 bases). Germline CDR1 and CDR2: SGHVS and FNYEAQ. The CDR3 covers 11 residues. The V end was cut by 5 bases, the J end by 7 bases, with 9 bases between.

The chain links TRBV7-9 to TRBJ2-7; perhaps TRBD2 as D (5 bases). Germline V gives CDR1 SEHNR, CDR2 FQNEAQ (reference sequence). Trimming cost V 3 bases and J 2 bases, with 8 bases left between them. The CDR3 consists of 13 residues. The CDR3 DNA reads as TGTGCCAGCAGCTTCGGGATAGCCTACGAGCAGTACTTC. Translating gives CASSFGIAYEQYF.

The V and J genes are TRBV7-9 and TRBJ1-1; the D is unclear. This CDR3 contains 14 residues. Germline assignment: CDR1 SEHNR and CDR2 FQNEAQ (reference sequence). V lost 2 bases, J lost 6 bases, and 13 bases lay in between. CDR3 bases: TGTGCCAGCAGCTTATTTCGAGGGCCCGCTGAAGCTTTCTTT. Translation gives CASSLFRGPAEAFF.

CDR3 residues: CASSVQQGARKLFF. The CDR3 DNA reads TGTGCCAGCAGTGTACAACAGGGGGCGCGAAAACTGTTTTTT. The chain uses TRBV2 and TRBJ1-4; 9 positions match TRBD1. The CDR3 loop spans 14 amino acids. Trimming took 4 bases from V and 10 from J; bases not matched to a gene: 7. Germline CDR1 is SNHLY and CDR2 is FYNNEI.

The chain employs TRBV4-1 and TRBJ2-3; 7 bases line up with TRBD1. The ends lost 2 bases at V and 11 bases at J; junction bases unmatched: 10. Germline V gene sequence: CDR1 MGHRA, CDR2 YSYEKL. This CDR3 is built from 14 residues. This CDR3 reads CASSQPRQGARQYF. The CDR3 DNA is TGCGCCAGCAGCCAACCCCGACAGGGCGCACGGCAGTATTTT.

This chain uses TRBV5-4 with TRBJ1-4; D uncertain. The CDR3 runs 15 residues. Germline values: CDR1 SGHNT, CDR2 YYREEE (reference sequence). Trimming removed 7 bases at V and 5 bases at J, with 18 bases between. The CDR3 protein is CASPSVKGPNEKLFF. CDR3 DNA sequence: TGTGCCAGCCCGTCTGTCAAGGGCCCCAATGAAAAACTGTTTTTT.

The J gene is TRBJ2-1, the V gene TRBV27; the D gene is possibly TRBD1 (6 bases). The CDR3 has 14 amino acids. CDR1 is MNHEY, CDR2 SMNVEV, per germline (reference sequence). V gave up 6 bases and J gave up 2 bases, with 11 bases separating them. The CDR3 DNA reads TGTGCCAGCAGCCTCCGGGACACCTACAATGAGCAGTTCTTC. Protein product: CASSLRDTYNEQFF.

This clone has just one count. The genes are TRBV7-2 and TRBJ1-2; D not resolved. The V end lost 1 base, the J end lost 7 bases, and 13 bases lay between the germline ends. The CDR3 totals 14 residues. Germline-derived CDR1 and CDR2 are SGHTA and FQGNSA. The CDR3 sequence: CASSLEAGLGGYTF. The CDR3, as DNA: TGTGCCAGCAGCTTAGAAGCAGGATTAGGTGGCTACACCTTC.

The table lists this clone with a few counts. V is TRBV7-2 and J is TRBJ1-5, with D possibly matching TRBD1 (5 bases). The CDR3 is 15 amino acids. Germline lookup yields CDR1 SGHTA and CDR2 FQGNSA. With 5 bases removed from V and 2 bases from J, the gap between germline ends came to 13 bases. The CDR3 nucleotides are TGTGCCAGCAGCCCCCGACAGAAGCGCAATCAGCCCCAGCATTTT. Protein product: CASSPRQKRNQPQHF.

The rearrangement joins TRBV28 to TRBJ2-2, with D perhaps TRBD1 (5 bases). Trimming cost V 0 bases and J 4 bases, with 27 bases left between them. Germline loops: CDR1 MDHEN, CDR2 SYDVKM. The CDR3 loop spans 21 amino acids. The CDR3 region is CASSLWPRQDKRRTGTGELFF. CDR3 bases: TGTGCCAGCAGTTTATGGCCGCGGCAGGACAAACGTCGGACCGGCACCGGGGAGCTGTTTTTT. Drawing the rest from reference TRBV28 and TRBJ2-2, the complete variable domain is DVKVTQSSRYLVKRTGEKVFLECVQDMDHENMFWYRQDPGLGLRLIYFSYDVKMKEKGDIPEGYSVSREKKERFSLILESASTNQTSMYLCASSLWPRQDKRRTGTGELFFGEGSRLTVL.

V usage is TRBV2 and J usage is TRBJ1-6, with TRBD1 matching 10 bases. The CDR3 loop spans 14 amino acids. The germline CDR1 and CDR2 sequences are SNHLY and FYNNEI. Trimming removed 11 bases from V and 7 bases from J; junction bases left unmatched: 8. CDR3 in amino acids: CAGSRQGANSPLHF. The CDR3 DNA is TGTGCCGGCTCTAGACAGGGGGCGAATTCACCCCTCCACTTT. Full variable domain (remainder filled in from reference TRBV2 and TRBJ1-6): EPEVTQTPSHQVTQMGQEVILRCVPISNHLYFYWYRQILGQKVEFLVSFYNNEISEKSEIFDDQFSVERPDGSNFTLKIRSTKLEDSAMYFCAGSRQGANSPLHFGNGTRLTVT.

This clone has a single count. The chain uses TRBV7-6 and TRBJ2-7; 8 bases match TRBD1. Germline values: CDR1 SGHVS, CDR2 FNYEAQ. V trimming: 1 base; J trimming: 5 bases; junction bases outside the gene matches: 4. The CDR3 is 14 residues long. The CDR3 loop is CASSLETGVNEQYF. Here the CDR3 DNA reads TGTGCCAGCAGCTTAGAGACAGGGGTGAACGAGCAGTACTTC. Drawing the rest from reference TRBV7-6 and TRBJ2-7, the complete variable domain is GAGVSQSPRYKVTKRGQDVALRCDPISGHVSLYWYRQALGQGPEFLTYFNYEAQQDKSGLPNDRFSAERPEGSISTLTIQRTEQRDSAMYRCASSLETGVNEQYFGPGTRLTVT.

This clone was seen only a few times. The chain carries TRBV7-9 and TRBJ1-4, with TRBD1 matching 8 bases. Losses at the gene ends were 3 bases for V and 15 bases for J; bases not matched to a gene: 6. CDR3 length equals 12 residues. Germline V gene lookup returns CDR1 SEHNR and CDR2 FQNEAQ (reference sequence). The CDR3 region has the DNA TGTGCCAGCAGCTTCCCGACAGGGGCGGTGTTTTTT. Encoded protein: CASSFPTGAVFF. The full variable domain, with the rest looked up from reference TRBV7-9 and TRBJ1-4, is DTGVSQNPRHKITKRGQNVTFRCDPISEHNRLYWYRQTLGQGPEFLTYFQNEAQLEKSRLLSDRFSAERPKGSFSTLEIQRTEQGDSAMYLCASSFPTGAVFFGSGTQLSVL.

The chain combines TRBV6-1 with TRBJ1-5; 7 positions agree with TRBD1. Trimming took 1 base from V and 4 from J; bases not matched to a gene: 7. Germline V gene sequence: CDR1 MNHNS, CDR2 SASEGT. This CDR3 has 16 residues. CDR3 DNA: TGTGCCAGCAGTGAAGTGATAGGGGGCAGTAATCAGCCCCAGCATTTT. This encodes CASSEVIGGSNQPQHF.

The count of this clone is one. The chain links TRBV9 to TRBJ1-4; no reliable D call. Germline V lookup: CDR1 SGDLS, CDR2 YYNGEE. Trimming removed 4 bases from V and 6 bases from J, with 16 bases in between. This CDR3 comprises 15 residues. The chain's CDR3 is CASSPVRGLDEKLFF. The CDR3 region has the DNA TGTGCCAGCAGCCCAGTCCGAGGGCTAGATGAAAAACTGTTTTTT.

This chain uses TRBV7-6 with TRBJ2-1; 7 bases fit TRBD2. Unmatched junction bases numbered 6, after V lost 3 bases and J lost 1 base. This CDR3 comprises 16 residues. Germline V CDR1 and CDR2: SGHVS, FNYEAQ. CDR3 residues: CASSLGYGGSYNEQFF. CDR3 nucleotide sequence: TGTGCCAGCAGCTTGGGGTACGGGGGGTCCTACAATGAGCAGTTCTTC.

This clone was counted a single time. The V call is TRBV5-1, the J call TRBJ2-6, with D perhaps matching TRBD1 (5 bases). Trimming took off 1 base at V and 9 bases at J, with 8 bases between the two ends. The V gene's germline CDR1 is SGHRS and CDR2 YFSETQ. The CDR3 runs 13 residues. Here the CDR3 DNA reads TGCGCCAGCAGCTTGACAGGAGTCAACGTCCTGACTTTC. Translation: CASSLTGVNVLTF.

CDR3 in DNA: TGTGCCAGCTCACCGCGGCGGGGCCAAGAGACCCAGTACTTC. Translating it yields CASSPRRGQETQYF. V and J are TRBV18 and TRBJ2-5, with a possible D match to TRBD2 (6 bases). Per germline, CDR1 KGHSH and CDR2 LQKENI. The CDR3 extends over 14 amino acids. Trimming took off 3 bases at V and 1 base at J, with 9 bases between the two ends.